The clone carrying this T cell receptor beta chain has a count of ten or more. PBMCs stemmed from approximately 9.1 ml fresh peripheral blood. The data were taken from a study of T cells in Graves' hyperthyroidism and ophthalmopathy. Amplified regions were TCR beta CDR3 sequences from RNA transcripts. First-round RT-PCR of the TCR CDR3 relied on the HTBI primer set. In TCRdb, the multiplex PCR reads were re-called with MiXCR into one record per CDR3 protein. Here the sample spans a few hundred thousand distinct CDR3 sequences, more than 15% being singletons. Germline V gives CDR1 MNHNS, CDR2 SASEGT. V shed 6 bases and J 8 bases; nucleotides not matched to a gene: 6. This CDR3 is 15 amino acids long.

The specimen sequenced was blood. The receptor was isolated from a woman younger than 45 with Graves' hyperthyroidism. This sequence joins TRBV6-1 and TRBJ2-1; 14 bases align to TRBD2. The CDR3 is CASRTGTSGSDEQFF. The CDR3 nucleotides read TGTGCCAGCAGGACCGGGACTAGCGGGAGTGATGAGCAGTTCTTC.